The source of this T cell receptor (beta chain) is a study of T cells in Graves' hyperthyroidism and ophthalmopathy. From RNA transcripts, TCR beta CDR3 regions were amplified. The HTBI primer set drove a first-round RT-PCR of the TCR CDR3. TCRdb passed the multiplex PCR reads through MiXCR, listing each CDR3 protein once. Among about 400,000 distinct CDR3 sequences listed, more than 12% were seen once. This clonotype was detected ten times or more. V trimming: 2 bases; J trimming: 0 bases; junction bases outside the gene matches: 22. The CDR3 length is 21 residues. Germline loops: CDR1 DFQATT, CDR2 SNEGSKA (reference sequence).

The gene calls are TRBV20-1 and TRBJ2-1, with 7 positions matching TRBD1. The TCR originated in a man aged 45-65 years with Graves' ophthalmopathy. Sequenced input: blood. CDR3 nucleotides: TGCAGTGCTAGATCCCGTCCGCAGGTAGGAAGGGGGCTGAGCTCCTACAATGAGCAGTTCTTC. This translates into CSARSRPQVGRGLSSYNEQFF.